One sample yielded the 26 T cell receptor beta chains listed below, sequenced in a study of cytomegalovirus exposure and HLA in healthy donors. Researchers ran the PCR with 60 Vbeta and 13 Jbeta primers. Generated by immunoSEQ multiplex PCR, the TCRdb table keeps only in-frame clones and is missing some. Its table lists more than 100,000 clones. Specimen: PBMCs. The receptor source for this set is a woman in her thirties or forties in good health and CMV-seronegative.

This chain links TRBV6-1 with TRBJ2-5; 11 bases agree with TRBD2. The germline V gene has CDR1 MNHNS and CDR2 SASEGT. The CDR3 covers 14 residues. Unmatched junction bases numbered 0, after V lost 3 bases and J lost 3 bases. The CDR3 DNA sequence: TGTGCCAGCAGTGAGGGACTAGCGGAAGAGACCCAGTACTTC. Amino acids: CASSEGLAEETQYF.

V is TRBV13 and J is TRBJ1-1, with 9 positions matching TRBD1. CDR3 size: 14 residues. The V gene end was trimmed by 5 bases and the J gene end by 7 bases; junction bases not matched to a gene: 8. Germline assignment: CDR1 PRHDT and CDR2 FYEKMQ (reference sequence). The CDR3 region is CASSVSGTGIEAFF. The CDR3 DNA reads TGTGCCAGCAGCGTATCCGGGACAGGGATTGAAGCTTTCTTT.

The chain links TRBV5-6 to TRBJ1-1; the D gene is possibly TRBD1 (5 bases). Deletions cut 4 bases from V and 2 bases from J, with 9 bases between. Germline V gene data show CDR1 as SGHDT and CDR2 as YYEEEE. This CDR3 region has 13 residues. CDR3 sequence reads: CASSQTVNTEAFF. The CDR3 bases are TGTGCCAGCAGCCAGACAGTAAACACTGAAGCTTTCTTT.

V gene TRBV5-6 combines with J gene TRBJ1-2, with 10 bases that match TRBD1. The CDR3 contains 15 residues. Looked up from germline, CDR1 is SGHDT and CDR2 is YYEEEE. V lost 4 bases, J lost 8 bases, and 11 bases stayed unmatched. CDR3 loop: CASSRRDRGSSGYTF. In DNA form, the CDR3 reads TGTGCCAGCAGCAGACGGGACAGGGGATCTTCCGGCTACACCTTC.

The chain has TRBV6-1 and TRBJ1-5; 8 bases match TRBD1. The germline CDR1 and CDR2 sequences are MNHNS and SASEGT. The CDR3 has 18 amino acids. V lost 3 bases, J lost 3 bases, and 13 bases stayed unmatched. The CDR3: CASSEAVRAGGYNQPQHF. The CDR3 DNA sequence: TGTGCCAGCAGTGAGGCCGTTAGGGCAGGGGGCTACAATCAGCCCCAGCATTTT.

The V and J genes are TRBV5-5 and TRBJ1-2; TRBD1 agrees at 9 bases. Germline V gives CDR1 SGHKS, CDR2 YYEKEE (reference sequence). Germline trimming cut 3 bases from V and 4 bases from J; bases unmatched to any gene: 10. The CDR3 is 16 amino acids. CDR3 in DNA: TGTGCCAGCAGCTCAAACACCGGGACAGGGTCCTATGGCTACACCTTC. Protein product: CASSSNTGTGSYGYTF.

The chain combines TRBV11-2 with TRBJ2-3; perhaps TRBD1 as D (8 bases). The V gene's germline CDR1 is SGHAT and CDR2 FQNNGV. The V end was cut by 2 bases, the J end by 4 bases, with 13 bases between. This CDR3 region has 15 residues. CDR3 protein: CASSLNTGGADTQYF. In DNA, the CDR3 is TGTGCCAGCAGCTTAAATACAGGGGGGGCAGATACGCAGTATTTT.

The rearrangement uses TRBV29-1 and TRBJ1-5; no definite D call. Trimming stripped 2 bases from V and 3 bases from J, with 17 bases between. CDR3 length: 16 amino acids. CDR1 and CDR2 (germline): SQVTM, ANQGSEA. Written as DNA, the CDR3 is TGCAGCGTTGAAAAGTCAGACAAGATCCCCAATCAGCCCCAGCATTTT. It translates to CSVEKSDKIPNQPQHF. The full variable domain, completed using reference TRBV29-1 and TRBJ1-5, is SAVISQKPSRDICQRGTSLTIQCQVDSQVTMMFWYRQQPGQSLTLIATANQGSEATYESGFVIDKFPISRPNLTFSTLTVSNMSPEDSSIYLCSVEKSDKIPNQPQHFGDGTRLSIL.

In the case of this clone: One junction end disagrees with the germline gene, perhaps due to a read error. The sample holds other DNA sequences that translate to the same CDR3. The chain is built from TRBV7-2 and TRBJ2-7; D gene uncertain. This CDR3 spans 11 amino acids. Germline V CDR1 and CDR2: SGHTA, FQGNSA. The CDR3 DNA follows: TGCGCCAGCAGCTCCACCTACGAGCAGTACTTC. Its protein is CASSSTYEQYF.

The V gene is TRBV4-1, the J gene TRBJ2-1, with 11 bases identical to TRBD2. Germline trimming cut 2 bases from V and 3 bases from J; bases unmatched to any gene: 6. Germline assignment: CDR1 MGHRA and CDR2 YSYEKL. The CDR3 is 17 residues long. The CDR3, as DNA: TGCGCCAGCAGCCAAAGGGCTAGCGGGGGGAACTACAATGAGCAGTTCTTC. The encoded protein is CASSQRASGGNYNEQFF.

V usage is TRBV11-2 and J usage is TRBJ2-1, with 8 bases fitting TRBD1. Germline V gives CDR1 SGHAT, CDR2 FQNNGV. The CDR3 is made up of 16 amino acids. The trim removed 5 bases at V and 6 bases at J, leaving 12 bases unmatched. CDR3 region: CASSPPGQVSSNEQFF. The CDR3 bases are TGTGCCAGCAGCCCGCCGGGACAGGTCAGCTCCAATGAGCAGTTCTTC.

The chain combines TRBV5-8 with TRBJ1-1, with 8 bases aligning to TRBD1. The CDR3 runs 14 residues. Germline V gene data show CDR1 as SGHTS and CDR2 as YDEGEE. J was trimmed by 4 bases and V by 4 bases; bases with no gene match: 6. The CDR3 nucleotides are TGTGCCAGCAGCCACAGAACAGGGGGCACTGAAGCTTTCTTT. Its translation is CASSHRTGGTEAFF.

The chain couples TRBV5-1 to TRBJ2-1, with a tentative D call TRBD1 (5 bases). Germline CDR1 is SGHRS and CDR2 is YFSETQ. The CDR3 sequence is 17 residues long. V lost 5 bases, J lost 1 base, and 19 bases lay in between. In DNA, the CDR3 is TGCGCCAGCAGTTTTGAAGGCTTGGGGCTTTCCTACAATGAGCAGTTCTTC. It specifies CASSFEGLGLSYNEQFF. Drawing the rest from reference TRBV5-1 and TRBJ2-1, the complete variable domain is KAGVTQTPRYLIKTRGQQVTLSCSPISGHRSVSWYQQTPGQGLQFLFEYFSETQRNKGNFPGRFSGRQFSNSRSEMNVSTLELGDSALYLCASSFEGLGLSYNEQFFGPGTRLTVL.

This chain uses TRBV6-1 with TRBJ1-3; 8 bases agree with TRBD1. The CDR3 is made up of 17 amino acids. The V and J ends lost 2 bases and 4 bases, in that order; junction bases with no gene match: 10. The germline gives CDR1 MNHNS, CDR2 SASEGT. The CDR3 nucleotides are TGTGCCAGCAGTGAATATGACAGGGGTTCAATCGGAAACACCATATATTTT. Residues: CASSEYDRGSIGNTIYF.

The chain employs TRBV23-1 and TRBJ1-5; 9 nucleotides align to TRBD1. TRBV23-1 is annotated as an ORF whose role is uncertain. This CDR3 has 13 amino acids. J lost 6 bases, V lost 10 bases, and 7 bases had no gene match. The CDR3 region has the DNA TGCGCCACGGGACAGGGCATTGGTCAGCCCCAGCATTTT. Its translation: CATGQGIGQPQHF.

This rearrangement joins TRBV5-1 to TRBJ1-2, with no clear D. Trimming removed 5 bases at V and 3 bases at J, with 14 bases between. Germline values: CDR1 SGHRS, CDR2 YFSETQ. This CDR3 region has 14 residues. Written as DNA, the CDR3 is TGCGCCAGCAGGGCAGGTCAGCTTGACTATGGCTACACCTTC. Translating it yields CASRAGQLDYGYTF.

The V gene is TRBV28, the J gene TRBJ2-7, with TRBD1 identical over 7 bases. Germline loops: CDR1 MDHEN, CDR2 SYDVKM. This CDR3 region has 13 residues. Trimming took 4 bases from V and 4 from J; bases not matched to a gene: 4. Here the CDR3 DNA reads TGTGCCAGCAGTTCAGGGGGTCGATACGAGCAGTACTTC. Protein sequence: CASSSGGRYEQYF.

The rearrangement links TRBV5-6 to TRBJ2-1, with a tentative D call TRBD2 (6 bases). Trimming took off 2 bases at V and 0 bases at J, with 18 bases between the two ends. This CDR3 spans 18 amino acids. The germline CDR1 and CDR2 sequences are SGHDT and YYEEEE. CDR3 loop: CASSLALALYSSYNEQFF. DNA for the CDR3: TGTGCCAGCAGCTTAGCACTAGCTCTTTATAGCTCCTACAATGAGCAGTTCTTC.

The rearrangement uses TRBV11-3 and TRBJ1-6; 9 bases are a match to TRBD1. This CDR3 comprises 13 residues. Germline CDR1 is SGHNT and CDR2 is YENEEA. V lost 8 bases, J lost 10 bases, and 6 bases stayed unmatched. CDR3 sequence reads: CASGRDRASPLHF. The CDR3 nucleotides read TGTGCCAGCGGCCGGGACAGGGCATCACCCCTCCACTTT.

J is TRBJ2-7 and V is TRBV20-1; 8 bases agree with TRBD1. The CDR3 runs to 11 residues. CDR1 is DFQATT, CDR2 SNEGSKA, per germline (reference sequence). Unmatched junction bases numbered 4, after V lost 6 bases and J lost 6 bases. CDR3 in DNA: TGCAGTGCCCGACAGGGGTTCGAGCAGTACTTC. Its translation: CSARQGFEQYF.

The chain couples TRBV11-2 to TRBJ2-5; D might be TRBD2 (6 bases). The germline V gene encodes CDR1 SGHAT and CDR2 FQNNGV. The ends were cut back, 4 bases at V and 5 bases at J, with 20 bases in the middle. The CDR3 is 16 residues long. The DNA of the CDR3 is TGTGCCAGCAGCTACTACGGGGTCCCGGCGGGGGAGACCCAGTACTTC. Its protein is CASSYYGVPAGETQYF.

This rearrangement joins TRBV11-2 to TRBJ1-1, with a tentative D call TRBD1 (5 bases). The CDR3 has 16 amino acids. Germline V CDR1 and CDR2: SGHAT, FQNNGV. V lost 1 base and J lost 0, with 12 bases in between. CDR3 in amino acids: CASSLGRQMVNTEAFF. DNA for the CDR3: TGTGCCAGCAGCTTAGGGCGACAGATGGTGAACACTGAAGCTTTCTTT.

To note about this clone: Other DNA sequences in this sample translate to the same CDR3. The CDR3 region is CARSLGRPQHF. The CDR3 nucleotides read TGTGCCAGAAGCTTGGGCAGGCCCCAGCATTTT. The chain combines TRBV5-3 with TRBJ1-5; D is unresolved. TRBV5-3 is an ORF, and what it does is uncertain. This CDR3 contains 11 residues. With 0 bases removed from V and 9 bases from J, the gap between germline ends came to 4 bases.

The CDR3 spells CASSLRLLGSGEKLFF. In DNA form, the CDR3 reads TGTGCCAGCAGCCTACGACTTTTGGGTAGCGGTGAAAAACTGTTTTTT. The chain joins TRBV5-4 to TRBJ1-4, with no clear D. Trimming left V 4 bases short and J 7 bases short, with 20 bases between. Germline-derived CDR1 and CDR2 are SGHNT and YYREEE (reference sequence). This CDR3 is 16 amino acids long.

The chain links TRBV7-3 to TRBJ1-1; D unresolved. Trimming took 3 bases from V and 3 from J, leaving 11 bases between them. Germline lookup yields CDR1 SGHTA and CDR2 FQGTGA. The CDR3 has 14 residues. CDR3 sequence reads: CASSFEAGYTEAFF. DNA of the CDR3: TGTGCCAGCAGCTTCGAGGCGGGATACACTGAAGCTTTCTTT.

The V gene is TRBV4-3, the J gene TRBJ2-2; D call uncertain. The germline CDR1 and CDR2 sequences are LGHNA and YSLEER. The germline V and J ends were trimmed by 8 bases and 4 bases, with 8 bases remaining between them. This CDR3 comprises 12 residues. CDR3 nucleotides: TGCGCCAGCGCGGCGAGCACCGGGGAGCTGTTTTTT. This encodes CASAASTGELFF.